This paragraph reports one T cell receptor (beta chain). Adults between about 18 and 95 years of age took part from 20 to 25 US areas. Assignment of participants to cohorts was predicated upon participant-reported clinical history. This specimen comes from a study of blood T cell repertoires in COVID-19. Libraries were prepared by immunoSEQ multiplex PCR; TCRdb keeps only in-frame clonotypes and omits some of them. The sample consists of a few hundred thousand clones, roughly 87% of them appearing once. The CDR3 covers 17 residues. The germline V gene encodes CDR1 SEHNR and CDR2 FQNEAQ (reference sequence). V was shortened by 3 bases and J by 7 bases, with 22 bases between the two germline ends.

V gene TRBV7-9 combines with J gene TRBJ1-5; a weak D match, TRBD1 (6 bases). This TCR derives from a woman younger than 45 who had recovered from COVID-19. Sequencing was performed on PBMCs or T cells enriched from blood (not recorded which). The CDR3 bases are TGTGCCAGCAGCTTCTTCAGCTTCGGACAGCGAGCGCAGCCCCAGCATTTT. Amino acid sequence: CASSFFSFGQRAQPQHF.